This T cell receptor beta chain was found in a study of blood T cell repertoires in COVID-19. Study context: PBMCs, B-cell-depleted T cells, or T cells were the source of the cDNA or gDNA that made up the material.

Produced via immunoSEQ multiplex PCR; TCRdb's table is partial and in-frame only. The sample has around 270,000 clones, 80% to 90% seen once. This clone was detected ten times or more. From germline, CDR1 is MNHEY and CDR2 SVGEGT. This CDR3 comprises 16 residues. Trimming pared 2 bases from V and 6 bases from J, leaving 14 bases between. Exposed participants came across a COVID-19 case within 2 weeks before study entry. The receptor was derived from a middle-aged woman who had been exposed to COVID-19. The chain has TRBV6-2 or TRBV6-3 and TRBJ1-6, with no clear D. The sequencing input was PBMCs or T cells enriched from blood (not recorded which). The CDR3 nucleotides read TGTGCCAGCAGTTACCCCCAGGATGCCACTAATTCACCCCTCCACTTT. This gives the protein CASSYPQDATNSPLHF.